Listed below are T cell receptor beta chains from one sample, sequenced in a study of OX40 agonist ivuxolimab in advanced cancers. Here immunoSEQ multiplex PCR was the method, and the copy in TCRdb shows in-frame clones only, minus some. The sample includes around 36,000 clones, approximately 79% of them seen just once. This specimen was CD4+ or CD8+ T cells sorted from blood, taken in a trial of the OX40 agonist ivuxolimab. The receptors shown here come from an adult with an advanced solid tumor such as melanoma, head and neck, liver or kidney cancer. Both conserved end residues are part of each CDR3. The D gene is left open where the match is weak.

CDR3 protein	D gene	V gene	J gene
CASSLLPSGLSTDTQYF	TRBD2	TRBV28	TRBJ2-3
CASSDPRGYTF	.	TRBV9	TRBJ1-2
CASSTMLGEGGSPLHF	.	TRBV6-6	TRBJ1-6
CASSDGLLEGDTIYF	.	TRBV6-4	TRBJ1-3
CSVDGTATNEQYF	TRBD1	TRBV29-1	TRBJ2-7
CASSSPAGTGDYNEQFF	TRBD1	TRBV5-6	TRBJ2-1
CASSLPAEATLRREQYF	.	TRBV28	TRBJ2-7
CASSFSAGGPDGELFF	TRBD2	TRBV11-3	TRBJ2-2
CASSLSGHRSGYNEQFF	.	TRBV28	TRBJ2-1
CASSPFGGGGEAFF	.	TRBV5-6	TRBJ1-1
CASSSGTAGGYTF	TRBD1	TRBV11-3	TRBJ1-2
CASKFGGANEQFF	TRBD2	TRBV2	TRBJ2-1
CASSSGQQLTYEQYF	TRBD1	TRBV7-9	TRBJ2-7
CASSISSGTYEQYF	TRBD2	TRBV19	TRBJ2-7
CASSVESGSEAFF	.	TRBV9	TRBJ1-1
CASSVQGAGNTIYF	TRBD1	TRBV7-9	TRBJ1-3
CASSAAGAGNYEQFF	TRBD2	TRBV2	TRBJ2-1
CASSDANYEQYF	.	TRBV7-9	TRBJ2-7
CASSLLGTGNQPQHF	TRBD1	TRBV28	TRBJ1-5
CSAKGPEETQYF	.	TRBV29-1	TRBJ2-5
CASSPDREEFF	TRBD1	TRBV5-1	TRBJ2-1
CASRVTGDSPLHF	TRBD1	TRBV5-1	TRBJ1-6
CASSPLTGNTEAFF	.	TRBV5-1	TRBJ1-1
CASRNGGVAKNIQYF	TRBD2	TRBV6-5	TRBJ2-4
CASRPGTGFTGELFF	TRBD1	TRBV7-8	TRBJ2-2
CASSQDRPQETQYF	TRBD1	TRBV5-6	TRBJ2-5
CASSLLARGSSGNTIYF	.	TRBV7-6	TRBJ1-3
CASSEGLSGGGPYEQYF	.	TRBV6-1	TRBJ2-7
CASSLAGDSDTQYF	.	TRBV5-4	TRBJ2-3
CASSGGVNPLAEQYF	.	TRBV6-1	.
CASSLGDLPGSPLHF	.	TRBV5-1	TRBJ1-6
CASSSGRSAGPQHF	.	TRBV7-6	TRBJ1-5
CAISPGLAGGKDEQFF	TRBD2	TRBV10-3	TRBJ2-1
CASSQDGSSTEKLFF	.	TRBV18	TRBJ1-4
CASSLSGRETGELFF	TRBD2	TRBV2	TRBJ2-2
CASSFSGKGTDTQYF	TRBD2	TRBV7-9	TRBJ2-3
CASSLGGEAYNEQFF	.	TRBV5-1	TRBJ2-1
CASSQGGSPPPLHF	TRBD1	TRBV19	TRBJ1-6
CASSLAGAFTDTQYF	.	TRBV7-3	TRBJ2-3
CASSLTGGTGELFF	TRBD1	TRBV7-6	TRBJ2-2
CASSSGTTSGNTIYF	.	TRBV7-9	TRBJ1-3
CASSSPGLGKTEQYF	TRBD2	TRBV6-5	TRBJ2-7
CASSAGRENSPLHF	.	TRBV5-1	TRBJ1-6
CASSEYLLLNEQYF	.	TRBV2	TRBJ2-7
CASSPPGLEETQYF	TRBD2	TRBV7-8	TRBJ2-5
CASMVLNYGYTF	.	TRBV28	TRBJ1-2
CASSPGQLNTEAFF	.	TRBV21-1	TRBJ1-1
CASSLRRQDEQFF	.	TRBV7-3	TRBJ2-1
CASSPGLAGADTQYF	TRBD2	TRBV7-2	TRBJ2-3
CASSLIREGPEAFF	.	TRBV11-2	TRBJ1-1